Listed below are T cell receptor beta chains from one sample, sequenced in a study of cytomegalovirus exposure and HLA in healthy donors. Method: immunoSEQ multiplex PCR; TCRdb's copy keeps in-frame clones and lacks some. The sample carries 150,000 to 160,000 clones, around 82% recorded once. Material for sequencing was PBMCs. These receptors all stem from a woman between 40 and 50 years old in good health and CMV-seropositive. The CDR3 runs from the conserved cysteine through the conserved F or W. A D gene is named only where the DNA matches it firmly. Some rows mark clone size as missing; the rest say once, few, many or name a class of expanded clone.

D gene,clone size,J gene,V gene,CDR3 protein,CDR3 DNA
NA,NA,TRBJ2-3,TRBV5-1,CASSLAGASTDTQYF,TGCGCCAGCAGCTTGGCAGGGGCTAGCACAGATACGCAGTATTTT
TRBD2,few,TRBJ2-3,TRBV5-4,CASSGGLADTDTQYF,TGTGCCAGCAGCGGGGGACTAGCGGACACAGATACGCAGTATTTT
NA,NA,TRBJ2-5,TRBV9,CASSVGGGWETQYF,TGTGCCAGCAGCGTAGGTGGAGGGTGGGAGACCCAGTACTTC
NA,NA,TRBJ1-1,TRBV6-5,CASSYTESAEAFF,TGTGCCAGCAGTTACACTGAGTCGGCTGAAGCTTTCTTT
NA,NA,TRBJ2-7,TRBV5-4,CASSFLGGRDEQYF,TGTGCCAGCAGCTTTTTGGGAGGCCGGGACGAGCAGTACTTC
NA,once,TRBJ2-7,TRBV5-1,CASSLFWTPTYEQYF,TGCGCCAGCAGTTTGTTTTGGACTCCTACCTACGAGCAGTACTTC
TRBD2,NA,TRBJ2-7,TRBV30,CAWSRGGSLLYEQYF,TGTGCCTGGAGTCGGGGGGGGTCCCTCCTCTACGAGCAGTACTTC
TRBD1,NA,TRBJ2-5,TRBV7-3,CASSLSSQGAGIGTQYF,TGTGCCAGCAGCTTAAGTTCACAGGGGGCGGGTATCGGGACCCAGTACTTC
TRBD1,once,TRBJ1-1,TRBV5-1,CASSNPGQGARAFF,TGCGCCAGCAGCAACCCAGGGCAGGGGGCCAGGGCTTTCTTT
TRBD2,once,TRBJ2-3,TRBV6-1,CASNRGVAGADTQYF,TGTGCCAGCAATAGGGGCGTAGCGGGGGCAGATACGCAGTATTTT
NA,NA,TRBJ1-5,TRBV7-2,CASSLFGQPQHF,TGTGCCAGCAGCTTGTTCGGTCAGCCCCAGCATTTT
TRBD1,NA,TRBJ2-2,TRBV5-1,CASSQGTATGELFF,TGCGCCAGCAGCCAAGGGACAGCAACCGGGGAGCTGTTTTTT
TRBD2,NA,TRBJ2-1,TRBV7-8,CASTPIGGRNEQFF,TGTGCCAGCACCCCGATAGGCGGGAGAAATGAGCAGTTCTTC
NA,NA,TRBJ2-1,TRBV18,CASSPRRQGILNNEQFF,TGTGCCAGCTCACCACGGCGTCAGGGTATACTCAACAATGAGCAGTTCTTC
NA,NA,TRBJ2-6,TRBV30,CAWTHRKGAGANVLTF,TGTGCCTGGACCCATCGTAAAGGGGCTGGGGCCAACGTCCTGACTTTC
TRBD2,NA,TRBJ2-1,TRBV14,CASSQRGLQRESSYNEQFF,TGTGCCAGCAGCCAAAGGGGCCTTCAGCGGGAGAGCTCCTACAATGAGCAGTTCTTC
NA,NA,TRBJ2-1,TRBV5-1,CASSFIWTENYNEQFF,TGCGCCAGCAGCTTTATTTGGACAGAGAACTACAATGAGCAGTTCTTC
TRBD2,NA,TRBJ2-1,TRBV30,CAATSGRSSYNEQFF,TGTGCCGCGACTAGCGGGAGGAGCTCCTACAATGAGCAGTTCTTC
NA,NA,TRBJ1-1,TRBV6-1,CASCREPVTEAFF,TGTGCCAGCTGCAGGGAACCTGTTACTGAAGCTTTCTTT
NA,NA,TRBJ2-2,TRBV10-3,CAISSGTGELFF,TGTGCCATCAGCAGCGGCACCGGGGAGCTGTTTTTT
NA,NA,TRBJ1-2,TRBV7-9,CASSLTGGESYGYTF,TGTGCCAGCAGCTTAACGGGGGGCGAGAGCTATGGCTACACCTTC
TRBD2,NA,TRBJ2-6,TRBV7-2,CASSAVSGTGANVLTF,TGTGCCAGCAGCGCGGTTAGCGGGACAGGGGCCAACGTCCTGACTTTC
NA,NA,TRBJ2-2,TRBV6-1,CASSELTPYGELFF,TGTGCCAGCAGTGAATTGACTCCATACGGGGAGCTGTTTTTT
TRBD2,NA,TRBJ2-1,TRBV7-3,CASSLTGGTIDEQFF,TGTGCCAGCAGCCTCACAGGAGGGACTATCGATGAGCAGTTCTTC
NA,once,TRBJ2-3,TRBV5-1,CASSLVLADTQYF,TGCGCCAGCAGCTTGGTTCTCGCAGATACGCAGTATTTT
TRBD2,NA,TRBJ2-7,TRBV13,CASSSDWGGEQYF,TGTGCCAGCAGCTCAGACTGGGGGGGCGAGCAGTACTTC
TRBD2,NA,TRBJ2-2,TRBV5-1,CASSLGLAGEEYGELFF,TGCGCCAGCAGCTTGGGACTAGCGGGAGAGGAATACGGGGAGCTGTTTTTT
TRBD2,NA,TRBJ2-1,TRBV18,CASSRAAGEGNEQFF,TGTGCCAGCTCCCGGGCAGCGGGAGAAGGAAATGAGCAGTTCTTC
TRBD2,NA,TRBJ2-7,TRBV6-5,CASRPGGRGVYEQYF,TGTGCCAGCAGGCCGGGGGGGCGGGGAGTTTACGAGCAGTACTTC
NA,once,TRBJ2-1,TRBV7-9,CSSSFSRNEQFF,TGTTCCAGCAGCTTTAGCCGCAATGAGCAGTTCTTC
NA,once,TRBJ1-1,TRBV4-1,CASSQVSQNTEAFF,TGCGCCAGCAGCCAAGTAAGCCAGAACACTGAAGCTTTCTTT
TRBD2,NA,TRBJ2-7,TRBV7-8,CASSLDPASGGYEQYF,TGTGCCAGCAGCTTAGACCCGGCTAGCGGTGGCTACGAGCAGTACTTC
TRBD1,few,TRBJ2-3,TRBV5-1,CASTSGQGTDTQYF,TGCGCCAGCACCTCGGGACAGGGCACAGATACGCAGTATTTT